The clone carrying this TCR beta chain was recorded a few times. Its antigen is not known. This sample stems from a study of post-analysis software for immune sequencing data. General study points: Patients had higher frequencies than controls of a handful of TRBV segments, including TRBV5-6, TRBV5-1 and TRBV20-1. Normalized Chao1 diversity was significantly lower in multiple sclerosis patients than in controls.

The CDR3 covers 16 residues. After removal of 3 bases from V and 2 bases from J, the junction contained 7 bases not matched to a gene. CDR1 is KGHDR, CDR2 SFDVKD, per germline. Unique molecular identifiers featured in each of the TCR beta cDNA libraries. Out of 1 to 10 million T cells, some 480,000 cDNA molecules were generated. TCRdb ran MiXCR on the PCR reads and lists one entry per CDR3 protein. This table has some 240,000 distinct CDR3 sequences, 35% to 45% appearing once. The sequencing input was blood. This receptor was taken from a girl aged 10 to 17 with multiple sclerosis. The gene calls are TRBV24-1 and TRBJ1-1, with 8 bases lining up with TRBD1. The CDR3 DNA reads TGTGCCACCAGTGATCCCTACAGGGGGAAAAACACTGAAGCTTTCTTT. Translating gives CATSDPYRGKNTEAFF.